This T cell receptor (beta chain) was captured in a study of PD-1 blockade in mismatch repair-deficient tumors. The wider study: Patients had approximately 11 mismatch repair-deficient cancer types and were previously treated and progressing.

Notes on the study in general: After pembrolizumab, tumor-resident clones rose rapidly, then generally contracted before radiologic responses.

The CDR3 is 15 residues long. Germline V gene sequence: CDR1 MDHEN, CDR2 SYDVKM. V gave up 5 bases and J gave up 0 bases; unmatched junction bases: 2. A note on this clone: The antigen remains unidentified.

TCRdb keeps only in-frame clones here, not all; method: immunoSEQ multiplex PCR. The repertoire includes 100,000 to 150,000 clones, approximately 90% of them detected once, and roughly 14% sits in the top ten. The V and J genes are TRBV28 and TRBJ1-4; the match to TRBD1 covers 8 bases. This sample comprised peripheral blood, obtained 44 weeks after starting pembrolizumab. The clonotype comes from an adult with mismatch repair-deficient cancer. The CDR3 here is CASSLQGATNEKLFF. CDR3 DNA sequence: TGTGCCAGCAGTCTACAGGGGGCAACTAATGAAAAACTGTTTTTT.